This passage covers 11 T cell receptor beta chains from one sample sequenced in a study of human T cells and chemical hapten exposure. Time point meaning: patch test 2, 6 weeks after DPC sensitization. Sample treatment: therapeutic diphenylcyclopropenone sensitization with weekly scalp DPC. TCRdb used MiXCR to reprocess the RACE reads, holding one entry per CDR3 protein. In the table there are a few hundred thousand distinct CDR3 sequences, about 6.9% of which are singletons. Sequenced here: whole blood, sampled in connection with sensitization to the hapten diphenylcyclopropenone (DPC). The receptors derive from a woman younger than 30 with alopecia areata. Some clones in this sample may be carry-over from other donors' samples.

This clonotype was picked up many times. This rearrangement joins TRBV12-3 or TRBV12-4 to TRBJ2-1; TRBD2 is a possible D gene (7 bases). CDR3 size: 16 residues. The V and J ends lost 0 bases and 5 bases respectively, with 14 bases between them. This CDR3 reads CASSLAGGPGNNEQFF. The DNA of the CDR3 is TGTGCCAGCAGTTTAGCGGGGGGGCCAGGGAACAATGAGCAGTTCTTC.

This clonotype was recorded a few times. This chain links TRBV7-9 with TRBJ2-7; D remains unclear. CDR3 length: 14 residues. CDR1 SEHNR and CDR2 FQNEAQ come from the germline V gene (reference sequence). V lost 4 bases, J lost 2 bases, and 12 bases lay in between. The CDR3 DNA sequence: TGTGCCAGCAGCTCTGGGCCTAGAACCTACGAGCAGTACTTC. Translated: CASSSGPRTYEQYF.

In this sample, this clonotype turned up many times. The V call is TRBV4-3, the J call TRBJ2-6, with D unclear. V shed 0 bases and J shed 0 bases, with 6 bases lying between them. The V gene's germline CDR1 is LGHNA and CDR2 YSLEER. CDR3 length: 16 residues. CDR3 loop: CASSQDQNSGANVLTF. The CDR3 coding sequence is TGCGCCAGCAGCCAAGATCAGAACTCTGGGGCCAACGTCCTGACTTTC.

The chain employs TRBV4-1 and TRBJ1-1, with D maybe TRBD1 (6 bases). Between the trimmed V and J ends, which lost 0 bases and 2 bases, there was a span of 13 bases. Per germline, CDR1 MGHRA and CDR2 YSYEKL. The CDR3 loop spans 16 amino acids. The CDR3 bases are TGCGCCAGCAGCCAAGATGGAAGGGGGGCAAACACTGAAGCTTTCTTT. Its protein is CASSQDGRGANTEAFF.

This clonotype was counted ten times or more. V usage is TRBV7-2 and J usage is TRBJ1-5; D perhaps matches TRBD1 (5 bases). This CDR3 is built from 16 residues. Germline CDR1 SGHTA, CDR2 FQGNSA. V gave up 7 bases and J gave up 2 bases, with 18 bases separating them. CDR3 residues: CASTFLGRGGNQPQHF. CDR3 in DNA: TGTGCCAGCACTTTTTTGGGGCGAGGTGGCAATCAGCCCCAGCATTTT.

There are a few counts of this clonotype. This CDR3 is CASSYSNRGYEQYF. The CDR3 DNA sequence: TGTGCCAGCAGTTACTCGAACAGGGGGTACGAGCAGTACTTC. V gene TRBV6-5 combines with J gene TRBJ2-7; 8 bases align to TRBD1. The J segment lost 4 bases and the V segment lost 0 bases, leaving 2 bases of the junction unmatched. CDR3 length: 14 residues. Germline V gene sequence: CDR1 MNHEY, CDR2 SVGAGI.

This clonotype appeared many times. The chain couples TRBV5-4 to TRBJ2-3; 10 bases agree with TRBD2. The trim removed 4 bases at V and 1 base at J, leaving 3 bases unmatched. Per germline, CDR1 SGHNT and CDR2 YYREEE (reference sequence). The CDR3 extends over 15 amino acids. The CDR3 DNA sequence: TGTGCCAGCAGCCCTAGCGGGGGTCGCACAGATACGCAGTATTTT. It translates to CASSPSGGRTDTQYF.

The CDR3 DNA reads as TGTGCCAGCAGTTTGTGGACGGGGGGGCGTGACATTCAGTACTTC. Protein sequence: CASSLWTGGRDIQYF. The chain links TRBV12-3 or TRBV12-4 to TRBJ2-4; 8 nucleotides align to TRBD2. This CDR3 has 15 residues. After removal of 3 bases from V and 8 bases from J, the junction contained 9 bases not matched to a gene.

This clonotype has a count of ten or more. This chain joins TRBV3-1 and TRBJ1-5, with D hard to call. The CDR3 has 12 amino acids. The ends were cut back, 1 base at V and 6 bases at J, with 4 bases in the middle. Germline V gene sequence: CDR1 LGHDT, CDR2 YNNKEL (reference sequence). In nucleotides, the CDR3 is TGTGCCAGCAGCCAAGTGGGTCAGCCCCAGCATTTT. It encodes CASSQVGQPQHF. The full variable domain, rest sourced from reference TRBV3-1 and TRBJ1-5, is DTAVSQTPKYLVTQMGNDKSIKCEQNLGHDTMYWYKQDSKKFLKIMFSYNNKELIINETVPNRFSPKSPDKAHLNLHINSLELGDSAVYFCASSQVGQPQHFGDGTRLSIL.

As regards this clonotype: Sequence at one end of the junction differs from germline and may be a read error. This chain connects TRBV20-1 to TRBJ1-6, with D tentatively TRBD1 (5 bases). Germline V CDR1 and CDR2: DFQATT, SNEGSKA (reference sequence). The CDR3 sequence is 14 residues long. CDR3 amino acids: CSAKIGAGNSPLNF. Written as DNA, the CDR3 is TGCAGTGCAAAGATCGGGGCCGGAAATTCACCCCTCAACTTT.

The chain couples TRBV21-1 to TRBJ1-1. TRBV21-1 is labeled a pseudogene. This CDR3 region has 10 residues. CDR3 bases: TGTGCCAGCTTCCCTAATGAAGCTTTCTTT. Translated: CASFPNEAFF.